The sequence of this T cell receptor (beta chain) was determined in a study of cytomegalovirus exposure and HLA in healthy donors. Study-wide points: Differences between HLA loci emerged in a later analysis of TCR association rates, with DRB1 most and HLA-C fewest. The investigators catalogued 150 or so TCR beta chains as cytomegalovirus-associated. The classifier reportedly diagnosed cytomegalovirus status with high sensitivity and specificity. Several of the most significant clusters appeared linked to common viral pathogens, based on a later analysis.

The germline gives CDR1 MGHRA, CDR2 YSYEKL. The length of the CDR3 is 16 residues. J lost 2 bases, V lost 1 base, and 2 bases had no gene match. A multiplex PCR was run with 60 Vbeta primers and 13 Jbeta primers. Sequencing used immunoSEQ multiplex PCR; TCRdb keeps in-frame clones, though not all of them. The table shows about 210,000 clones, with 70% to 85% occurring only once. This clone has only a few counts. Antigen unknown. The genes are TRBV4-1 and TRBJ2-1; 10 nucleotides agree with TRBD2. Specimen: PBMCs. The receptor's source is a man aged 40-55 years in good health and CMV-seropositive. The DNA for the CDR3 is TGCGCCAGCAGCCAAGCGGGACTAGCGACCTACAATGAGCAGTTCTTC. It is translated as CASSQAGLATYNEQFF.